Described below is a single T cell receptor beta chain sequence and its context. Its antigen remains unknown. The sample is drawn from a study of cytotoxic CD8 clonotypes in ibrutinib-treated CLL. Study in general: Partial responses totalled 24 and complete responses 2; after median 68 months, roughly 14 remained remitted and around twelve progressed. Study-wide findings and caveats: Once treatment began, public clonotypes, which were uncommon, contracted or stayed stable.

Generated by immunoSEQ multiplex PCR, the TCRdb table keeps only in-frame clones and is missing some. The sample lists some 290,000 clones, around four fifths seen once, with roughly 7% in the top ten. The sequencing here drew on PBMCs, taken before ibrutinib treatment. This receptor was identified in a human donor with chronic lymphocytic leukemia.

The CDR3 DNA sequence: TGTGCCACCAGCAGAGATGAGGCAGGGGGCAGAACGAACACTGAAGCTTTCTTT. Residues: CATSRDEAGGRTNTEAFF. This chain uses TRBV15 with TRBJ1-1; TRBD1 matches 8 bases. The CDR3 spans 18 residues. V dropped 0 bases and J dropped 1; count of bases not matched to a gene: 10. From germline, CDR1 is LNHNV and CDR2 YYDKDF (reference sequence). Looking up the rest from reference TRBV15 and TRBJ1-1 gives the full variable domain: DAMVIQNPRYQVTQFGKPVTLSCSQTLNHNVMYWYQQKSSQAPKLLFHYYDKDFNNEADTPDNFQSRRPNTSFCFLDIRSPGLGDTAMYLCATSRDEAGGRTNTEAFFGQGTRLTVV.